A selection of T cell receptor beta chains follows, all from one sample in a study of CD8 T cells in Susac syndrome. In TCRdb, the immunoSEQ multiplex PCR reads were re-called with MiXCR into one record per CDR3 protein. The data show roughly 400,000 distinct CDR3 sequences, more than 80% seen once. Sequenced input: CD8+ T cells from PBMCs. The receptors shown here come from a human donor with multiple sclerosis. The CDR3 runs from the conserved cysteine through the conserved F or W.

TRBJ1-6 TRBV7-8 CASSYGGTGTYNSPLHF
TRBJ2-1 TRBV5-1 CASSYPPGQGPNNEQFF
TRBJ1-1 TRBV5-1 CASRGPANTEAFF
TRBJ2-1 TRBV10-2 CASSGSSYEQFF
TRBJ2-7 TRBV10-3 CAMSGGTDYEQYF
TRBJ1-1 TRBV7-2 CATQTVNTEAFF
TRBJ1-5 TRBV6-5 CASSYSKGTQPQHF
TRBJ1-5 TRBV12-3/TRBV12-4 CASSPTGSLSNQPQHF
TRBJ2-1 TRBV13 CASSLGPSGSSYNEQFF
TRBJ2-7 TRBV19 CASSWGASYEQYF
TRBJ2-1 TRBV5-1 CASRDHQPGGAFNEQFF
TRBJ2-1 TRBV19 CASTSGGNNEQFF
TRBJ2-7 TRBV30 CAWSLAYEQYF
TRBJ2-7 TRBV12-3/TRBV12-4 CASSSTGLAGAYEQYF
TRBJ2-3 TRBV27 CASSLGNTGGSSADTQYF
TRBJ2-7 TRBV7-9 CASSLGPRGRDVSF
TRBJ1-2 TRBV30 CAWSEDRPGYTF
TRBJ2-6 TRBV10-1 CASSGGFSDAGANVLTF
TRBJ2-7 TRBV10-3 CAINEEGPYYEQYF
TRBJ2-7 TRBV4-1 CASSQLRNSPYEQYF
TRBJ1-1 TRBV29-1 CSVGSNTEAFF
TRBJ2-7 TRBV19 CASSPPAGSGSYEQYF
TRBJ2-6 TRBV6-1 CASRTGSSGANVLTF
TRBJ2-7 TRBV27 CASSMTGESREYF
TRBJ2-7 TRBV9 CASSQAGGTHEQYF
TRBJ1-2 TRBV3-1 CASSQTWTGPNYGYTF
TRBJ2-3 TRBV4-1 CASSPYAGVGDTQYF
TRBJ2-5 TRBV15 CATRPAPQGTAQETQYF
TRBJ1-2 TRBV27 CASSPGGGGYTF
TRBJ2-7 TRBV5-1 CASSLAIITGQVRGYEQYF
TRBJ2-3 TRBV28 CASSFLREGLTDTQYF
TRBJ1-1 TRBV5-1 CASSLSHRVYTEAFF
TRBJ2-7 TRBV2 CASNSLRPYEQYF
TRBJ2-3 TRBV10-1 CASSEWGPPMDTQYF
TRBJ1-1 TRBV6-5 CASRYSGAITEAFF
TRBJ2-1 TRBV6-2/TRBV6-3 CASRRGEMGYNEQFF
TRBJ2-5 TRBV5-5 CASSLDIQGGYQETQYF
TRBJ2-1 TRBV12-3/TRBV12-4 CASSSTGQGINEQFF
TRBJ2-7 TRBV4-1 CASSQELRTGSYEQYF
TRBJ2-6 TRBV19 CASSIPLMEDLMFGANVLTF
TRBJ2-7 TRBV12-3/TRBV12-4 CASSPAGTGSREQYF
TRBJ2-3 TRBV5-6 CASSLVQRGTGDTQYF
TRBJ2-1 TRBV29-1 CSVEDSRATYNEQFF
TRBJ2-7 TRBV27 CASSPGAGGASEQYF
TRBJ2-7 TRBV12-3/TRBV12-4 CASSLLEEQYF
TRBJ2-4 TRBV27 CASTPIGETKNIQYF
TRBJ1-1 TRBV20-1 CSARGQEDTEAFF
TRBJ1-2 TRBV30 CAWSVGEAYGYTF
TRBJ2-7 TRBV7-8 CASSPTPSGVGEQYF
TRBJ1-1 TRBV6-5 CASSYSQGQRNTEAFF
TRBJ2-7 TRBV6-1 CASNSGGQGRPYEQYF
TRBJ1-1 TRBV19 CASSEMDTPTEAFF
TRBJ2-7 TRBV29-1 CSVDTGLAGPYEQYF